Listed below are T cell receptor beta chains from one sample, sequenced in a study of cytomegalovirus exposure and HLA in healthy donors. Using immunoSEQ multiplex PCR, the repertoire was profiled, and TCRdb retains in-frame clones only, with some absent. The table lists roughly 120,000 clones, over 75% of them singletons. The sample comprised PBMCs. The receptors shown here come from a woman under 30 in good health and CMV-seropositive. Both conserved end residues are part of each CDR3. The order of the fields is J gene, V gene, clone size, D gene, CDR3 protein, CDR3 DNA. The D gene is left open where the match is weak. Clone size is shown for a subset of rows, as once, few, many or a class of expanded clone.

TRBJ2-1 | TRBV7-9 | - | TRBD2 | CASSSRGGLAGNEQFF | TGTGCCAGCAGCTCCAGGGGGGGACTAGCGGGTAATGAGCAGTTCTTC
TRBJ1-2 | TRBV25-1 | - | TRBD1 | CASSDGGTQGLLYGYTF | TGTGCCAGCAGTGACGGCGGCACACAGGGGCTCCTCTATGGCTACACCTTC
TRBJ1-3 | TRBV4-1 | - | - | CASSQVLSSGNTIYF | TGCGCCAGCAGCCAAGTACTGAGCTCTGGAAACACCATATATTTT
TRBJ1-1 | TRBV6-6 | - | - | CASSYGGARLNTEAFF | TGTGCCAGCAGTTACGGGGGGGCTCGGCTGAACACTGAAGCTTTCTTT
TRBJ2-1 | TRBV25-1 | few | - | CASSAGSTRRLYNEQFF | TGTGCCAGCAGTGCGGGAAGCACCCGCCGGCTTTACAATGAGCAGTTCTTC
TRBJ2-3 | TRBV7-3 | once | TRBD2 | CASSLRTSGGDTQYF | TGTGCCAGCAGCTTGAGGACTAGCGGGGGGGATACGCAGTATTTT
TRBJ1-1 | TRBV4-1 | - | - | CATRDGSQLTEAFF | TGCGCCACCCGGGATGGTTCTCAATTGACAGAAGCTTTCTTT
TRBJ2-7 | TRBV28 | few | TRBD2 | CASSARLAGFYEQYF | TGTGCCAGCAGCGCACGACTAGCGGGTTTCTACGAGCAGTACTTC
TRBJ1-1 | TRBV7-9 | - | - | CASSGGTVNTEAFF | TGTGCCAGCAGCGGGGGGACGGTGAACACTGAAGCTTTCTTT
TRBJ2-3 | TRBV7-3 | - | TRBD2 | CASSEGLAGGSGTDTQYF | TGTGCCAGCAGCGAGGGACTAGCGGGAGGGTCCGGTACAGATACGCAGTATTTT
TRBJ1-5 | TRBV14 | - | TRBD1 | CASSPTGRNQPQHF | TGTGCCAGCAGCCCGACAGGGCGGAATCAGCCCCAGCATTTT
TRBJ1-1 | TRBV29-1 | - | TRBD1 | CSARTGGIYTEAFF | TGCAGCGCCAGGACAGGGGGCATTTACACTGAAGCTTTCTTT
TRBJ2-3 | TRBV5-4 | - | TRBD1 | CASSYRTGPDTQYF | TGTGCCAGCAGCTACAGGACAGGACCAGATACGCAGTATTTT
TRBJ1-1 | TRBV10-3 | - | - | CAISEPGEAEAFF | TGTGCCATCAGTGAGCCAGGGGAAGCTGAAGCTTTCTTT
TRBJ2-5 | TRBV2 | - | - | CASSRQQETQYF | TGTGCCAGCAGTCGACAACAAGAGACCCAGTACTTC
TRBJ1-6 | TRBV6-5 | - | TRBD1 | CASNLPGQVNSPLHF | TGTGCCAGCAATCTCCCGGGACAGGTGAATTCACCCCTCCACTTT
TRBJ2-3 | TRBV5-4 | - | - | CASIQSGTDTQYF | TGTGCCAGCATCCAATCAGGCACAGATACGCAGTATTTT
TRBJ1-6 | TRBV6-5 | few | - | CASSYSNRGGDSPLHF | TGTGCCAGCAGTTACTCGAATAGGGGAGGCGATTCACCCCTCCACTTT
TRBJ2-2 | TRBV18 | - | - | CASSPKRPGAGELFF | TGTGCCAGCTCACCTAAACGCCCTGGAGCCGGGGAGCTGTTTTTT
TRBJ1-4 | TRBV6-1 | - | - | CASSDPSGTNEKLFF | TGTGCCAGCAGTGACCCTTCCGGAACTAATGAAAAACTGTTTTTT
TRBJ2-2 | TRBV30 | - | - | CAWRYQDYSGELFF | TGTGCCTGGAGATATCAGGACTACTCCGGGGAGCTGTTTTTT